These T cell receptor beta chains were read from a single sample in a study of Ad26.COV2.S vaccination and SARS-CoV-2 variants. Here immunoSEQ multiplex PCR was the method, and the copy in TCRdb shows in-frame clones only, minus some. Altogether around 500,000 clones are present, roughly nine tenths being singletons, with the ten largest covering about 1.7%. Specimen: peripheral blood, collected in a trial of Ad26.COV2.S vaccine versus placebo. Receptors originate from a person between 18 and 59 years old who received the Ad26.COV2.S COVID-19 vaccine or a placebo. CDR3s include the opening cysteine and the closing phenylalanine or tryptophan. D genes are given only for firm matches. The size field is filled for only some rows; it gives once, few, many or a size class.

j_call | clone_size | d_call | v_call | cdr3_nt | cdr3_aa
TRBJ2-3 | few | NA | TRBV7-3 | TGTGCCAGCAGCTTGGTTCTCGGGACCGACAAATATTTT | CASSLVLGTDKYF
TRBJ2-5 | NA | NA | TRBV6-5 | TGTGCCAGCAGTACCGGCAACAATTGGGGAGAGACCCAGTACTTC | CASSTGNNWGETQYF
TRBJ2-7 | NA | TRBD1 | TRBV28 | TGTGCCAGCACCCAGGGGACAGTAAGAAACGAGCAGTACTTC | CASTQGTVRNEQYF
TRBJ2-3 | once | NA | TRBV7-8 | TGTGCCAGCAGCTTAGGTCTCGGAGGCTGGGGCTCTAGCACAGATACGCAGTATTTT | CASSLGLGGWGSSTDTQYF
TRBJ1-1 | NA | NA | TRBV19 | TGTGCCAGTACTCACCAAAATGAAGTTGAAGCTTTCTTT | CASTHQNEVEAFF
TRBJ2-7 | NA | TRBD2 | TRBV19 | TGTGCCAGTAGTATCGGGGAGGGAATCTACGAGCAGTACTTC | CASSIGEGIYEQYF
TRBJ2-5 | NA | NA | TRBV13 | TGTGCCAGCAGCCCCCCCCGACAAGTGGGCACAGAGACCCAGTACTTC | CASSPPRQVGTETQYF
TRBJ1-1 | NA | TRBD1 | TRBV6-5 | TGTGCCAGCAGGCGAGACAGGGGTGGGACTGAAGCTTTCTTT | CASRRDRGGTEAFF
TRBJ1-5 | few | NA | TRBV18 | TGTGCCAGCTCACCGGCGGATTATAGCAATCAGCCCCAGCATTTT | CASSPADYSNQPQHF
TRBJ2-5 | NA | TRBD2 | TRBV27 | TGTGCCAGCAGTCCCCGGACTAGCGTAGAGACCCAGTACTTC | CASSPRTSVETQYF
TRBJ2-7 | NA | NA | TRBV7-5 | TGTGCCAGAAGCCGGGGGACAGTCTTCTACGAGCAGTACTTC | CARSRGTVFYEQYF
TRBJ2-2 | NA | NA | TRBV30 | TGTGCCTGGGGGTCAGGGAACACCGGGGAGCTGTTTTTT | CAWGSGNTGELFF
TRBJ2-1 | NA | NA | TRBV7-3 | TGTGCCAGCAGCTTAACGGACGGGGCTCGAAGCTCCTACAATGAGCAGTTCTTC | CASSLTDGARSSYNEQFF
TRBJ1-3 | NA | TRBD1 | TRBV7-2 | TGTGCCAGCAGCTTAGCCACGTCAGGGGGCTTCGTCTTTGGAAACACCATATATTTT | CASSLATSGGFVFGNTIYF
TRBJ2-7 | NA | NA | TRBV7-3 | TGTGCCAGCAGCTTAATCGGCGGGGCCGCCTACGAGCAGTACTTC | CASSLIGGAAYEQYF
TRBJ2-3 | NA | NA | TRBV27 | TGTGCCATCGGGACTCCCGGAACAGATACGCAGTATTTT | CAIGTPGTDTQYF
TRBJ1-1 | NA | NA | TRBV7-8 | TGTGCCAGCAGCCTGGGGCCCGACACTGAAGCTTTCTTT | CASSLGPDTEAFF
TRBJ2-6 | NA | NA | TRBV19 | TGTGCCAGTAGTATAGTCTACAGCTCTGGGGCCAACGTCCTGACTTTC | CASSIVYSSGANVLTF
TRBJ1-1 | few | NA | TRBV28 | TGTGCCAGCAGTTTCGAGGGTGAAGCTTTCTTT | CASSFEGEAFF
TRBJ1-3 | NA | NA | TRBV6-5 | TGTGCCAGCACCGGAGTCGGAAACACCATATATTTT | CASTGVGNTIYF
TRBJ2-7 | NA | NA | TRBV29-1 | TGCAGCGTTGAATTGGCAGCTTACGAGCAGTACTTC | CSVELAAYEQYF
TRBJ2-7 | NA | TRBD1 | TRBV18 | TGTGCCAGCTCACCGCCTTGGACAGGGGAAAACGAGCAGTACTTC | CASSPPWTGENEQYF
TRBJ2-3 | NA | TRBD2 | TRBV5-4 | TGTGCCAGCAGCTTGCCGGGGGGAAGCACAGATACGCAGTATTTT | CASSLPGGSTDTQYF
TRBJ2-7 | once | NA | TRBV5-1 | TGCGCCAGCAGCTTGGAGGGGAAACCCAAATTTTACGAGCAGTACTTC | CASSLEGKPKFYEQYF
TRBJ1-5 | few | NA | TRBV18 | TGTGCCAGCTCTACCCAGGGAGATCAGCCCCAGCATTTT | CASSTQGDQPQHF
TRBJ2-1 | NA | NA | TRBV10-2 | TGCGCCAGCAGCCTAGGGGCAAGCTCCTACAATGAGCAGTTCTTC | CASSLGASSYNEQFF
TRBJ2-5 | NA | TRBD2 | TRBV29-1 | TGCAGCGTCCCGGGGGGAGAGACCCAGTACTTC | CSVPGGETQYF
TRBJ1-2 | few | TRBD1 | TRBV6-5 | TGTGCCAGCAGTTCCGGCTCCGGGACAGATGACTATGGCTACACCTTC | CASSSGSGTDDYGYTF
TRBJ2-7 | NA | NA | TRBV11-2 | TGTGCCAGCAGCTCGAACAGACACAGCTCCTACGAGCAGTACTTC | CASSSNRHSSYEQYF
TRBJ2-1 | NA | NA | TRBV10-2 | TGCGCCAGCAGCTCAGGACTGTACAATGAGCAGTTCTTC | CASSSGLYNEQFF
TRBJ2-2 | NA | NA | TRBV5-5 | TGTGCCAGCAGCTTGGCCTCAAACACCGGGGAGCTGTTTTTT | CASSLASNTGELFF
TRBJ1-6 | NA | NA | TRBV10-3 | TGTGCCATCAGTGAGTTGGAGGGAAGGGGCAATTCACCCCTCCACTTT | CAISELEGRGNSPLHF
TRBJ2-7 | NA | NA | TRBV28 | TGTGCCAGCAGCTACCAAAGTTACAGCTACGAGCAGTACTTC | CASSYQSYSYEQYF
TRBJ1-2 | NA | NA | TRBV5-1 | TGCGCCAGCAGCTTGGATCCGGGCGTCTATGGCTACACCTTC | CASSLDPGVYGYTF
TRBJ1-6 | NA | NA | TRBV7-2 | TGTGCCAGCAGCTTAGCGCAAGGGAACAATTCACCCCTCCACTTT | CASSLAQGNNSPLHF
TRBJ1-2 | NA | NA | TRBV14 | TGTGCCAGCAGCCAAGATCCGCAATATGGCTACACCTTC | CASSQDPQYGYTF
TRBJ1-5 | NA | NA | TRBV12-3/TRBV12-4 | TGTGCCAGCAGTCGTGCTTGGAATCAGTCCCAGCATTTT | CASSRAWNQSQHF
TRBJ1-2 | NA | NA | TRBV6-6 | TGTGCCAGCAGTTACGGGGATAGGGCAGGGTCTAGCGGCTACACCTTC | CASSYGDRAGSSGYTF
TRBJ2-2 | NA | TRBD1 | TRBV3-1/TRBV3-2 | TGTGCCAGCAGCCAAGAGGAACAGGGGATCACCGGGGAGCTGTTTTTT | CASSQEEQGITGELFF
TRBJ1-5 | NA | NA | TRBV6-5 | TGTGCCAGCAGTTACACCTTTGCGGATCAGCCCCAGCATTTT | CASSYTFADQPQHF
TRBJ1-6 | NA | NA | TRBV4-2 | TGTGCCAGCAGCCGATGGACTGCCCCGGGTAATTCACCCCTCCACTTT | CASSRWTAPGNSPLHF
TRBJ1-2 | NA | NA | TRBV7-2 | TGTGCCAGCAGCCCGGGCGGGGGCGGCTATGGCTACACCTTC | CASSPGGGGYGYTF
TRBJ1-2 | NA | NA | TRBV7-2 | TGTGCCAGCAGCTTAGCGTCGGGAGCGGTCTATGGCTACACCTTC | CASSLASGAVYGYTF
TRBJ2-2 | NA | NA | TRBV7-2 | TGTGCCAGCAGCTTACGGCAAGGGGCCGGGGAGCTGTTTTTT | CASSLRQGAGELFF